This record covers a single TCR beta chain. The entry originates in a study of blood T cell repertoires in COVID-19. V lost 3 bases and J lost 2; bases outside the gene matches: 12. CDR1 is DFQATT and CDR2 is SNEGSKA in the germline V gene (reference sequence). This CDR3 spans 16 amino acids. Sequencing was performed with immunoSEQ multiplex PCR; in TCRdb, only in-frame clones are kept and a portion is missing. The data show 200,000 to 250,000 clones, around 83% seen once. J is TRBJ2-5 and V is TRBV20-1; 7 nucleotides agree with TRBD2. The source of this sequence is a middle-aged woman who had recovered from COVID-19. Material for sequencing was PBMCs or T cells enriched from blood (not recorded which). The chain's CDR3 is CSASGAAGEGQETQYF. The DNA of the CDR3 is TGCAGTGCTAGTGGGGCGGCGGGAGAGGGGCAAGAGACCCAGTACTTC.